This TCR beta chain came from a study of shared clonotypes between healthy human individuals. TCRdb's table, derived via immunoSEQ multiplex PCR, lists solely in-frame clones and lacks some. The sample has 2,100,000 or so clones, approximately 94% seen once; the top ten hold around 0.13%. The TCR originated in a man aged 18-30 years in good health. The sample was naive CD4+ T cells sorted from blood. This sample's subset: CD45RA+ positively selected.

In nucleotides, the CDR3 is TGTGCCACCAGCGTACGGCATGGGGGGGTCCTCCCTTACGAGCAGTACTTC. This codes for CATSVRHGGVLPYEQYF. This chain uses TRBV15 with TRBJ2-7; 7 bases align to TRBD2. With 5 bases clipped from V and 4 bases from J, the junction kept 17 bases outside the gene matches. The CDR3 has 17 amino acids. The germline gives CDR1 LNHNV, CDR2 YYDKDF (reference sequence).